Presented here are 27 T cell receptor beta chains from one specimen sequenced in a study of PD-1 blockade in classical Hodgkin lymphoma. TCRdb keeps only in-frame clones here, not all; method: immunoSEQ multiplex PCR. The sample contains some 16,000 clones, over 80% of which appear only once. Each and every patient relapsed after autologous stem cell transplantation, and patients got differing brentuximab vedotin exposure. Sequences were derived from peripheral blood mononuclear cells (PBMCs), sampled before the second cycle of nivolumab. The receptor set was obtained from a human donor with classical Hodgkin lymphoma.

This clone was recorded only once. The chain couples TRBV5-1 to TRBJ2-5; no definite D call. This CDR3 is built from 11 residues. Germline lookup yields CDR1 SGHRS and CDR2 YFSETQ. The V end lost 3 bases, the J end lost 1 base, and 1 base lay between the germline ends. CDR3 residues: CASSSQETQYF. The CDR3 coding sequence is TGCGCCAGCAGCTCCCAAGAGACCCAGTACTTC.

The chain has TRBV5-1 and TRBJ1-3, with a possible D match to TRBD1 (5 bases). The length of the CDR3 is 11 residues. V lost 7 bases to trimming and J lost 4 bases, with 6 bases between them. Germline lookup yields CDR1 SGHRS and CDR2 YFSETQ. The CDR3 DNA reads TGCGCCAGCTGGGACGGAAACACCATATATTTT. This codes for CASWDGNTIYF.

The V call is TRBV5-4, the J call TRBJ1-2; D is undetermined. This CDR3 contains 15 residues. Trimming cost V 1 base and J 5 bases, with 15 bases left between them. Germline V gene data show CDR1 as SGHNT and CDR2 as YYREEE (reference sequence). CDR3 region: CASSLSKRLGYGYTF. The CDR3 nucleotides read TGTGCCAGCAGCTTGTCCAAAAGGCTAGGGTATGGCTACACCTTC.

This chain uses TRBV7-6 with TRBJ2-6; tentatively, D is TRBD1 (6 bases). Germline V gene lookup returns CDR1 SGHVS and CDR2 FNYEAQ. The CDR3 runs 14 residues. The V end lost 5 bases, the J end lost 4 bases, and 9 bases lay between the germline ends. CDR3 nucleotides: TGTGCCAGCAGCCTAGGGACAGGGGCCAACGTCCTGACTTTC. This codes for CASSLGTGANVLTF.

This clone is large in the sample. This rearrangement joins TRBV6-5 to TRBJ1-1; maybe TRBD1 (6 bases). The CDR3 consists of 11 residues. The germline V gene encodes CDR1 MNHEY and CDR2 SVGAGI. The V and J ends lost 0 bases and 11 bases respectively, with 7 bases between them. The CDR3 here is CASSYSGGAFF. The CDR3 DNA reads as TGTGCCAGCAGTTACTCAGGGGGGGCTTTCTTT.

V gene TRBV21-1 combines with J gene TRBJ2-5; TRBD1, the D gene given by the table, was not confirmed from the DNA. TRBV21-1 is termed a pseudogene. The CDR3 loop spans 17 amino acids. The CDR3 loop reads CASSKKLRTGGPETQYF. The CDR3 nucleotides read TGTGCCAGCAGCAAGAAACTCAGGACAGGGGGTCCGGAGACCCAGTACTTC.

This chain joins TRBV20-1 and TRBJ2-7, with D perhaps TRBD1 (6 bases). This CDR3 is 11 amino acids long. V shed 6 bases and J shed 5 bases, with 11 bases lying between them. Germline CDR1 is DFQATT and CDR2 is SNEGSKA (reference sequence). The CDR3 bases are TGCAGTGCAAACAGGGTCCACGAGCAGTACTTC. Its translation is CSANRVHEQYF.

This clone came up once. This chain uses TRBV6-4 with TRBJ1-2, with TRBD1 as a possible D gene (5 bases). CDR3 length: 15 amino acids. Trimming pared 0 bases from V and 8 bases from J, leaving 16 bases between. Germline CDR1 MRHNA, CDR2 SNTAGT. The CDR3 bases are TGTGCCAGCAGTGACTCGGGACTTCGAAACGGGGGCTACACCTTC. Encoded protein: CASSDSGLRNGGYTF.

CDR3 residues: CASSYGGGGNQPQHF. For the CDR3, the DNA is TGTGCCAGCAGTTACGGAGGGGGTGGCAATCAGCCCCAGCATTTT. This sequence joins TRBV6-5 and TRBJ1-5; possibly TRBD1 for D (6 bases). The CDR3 length is 15 residues. Germline lookup yields CDR1 MNHEY and CDR2 SVGAGI. V lost 2 bases and J 2 bases, leaving 10 bases between the germline ends.

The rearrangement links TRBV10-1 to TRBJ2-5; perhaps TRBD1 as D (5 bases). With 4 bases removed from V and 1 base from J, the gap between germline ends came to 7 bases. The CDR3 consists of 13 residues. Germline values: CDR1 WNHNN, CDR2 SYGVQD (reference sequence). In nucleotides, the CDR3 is TGCGCCAGCAGTGCGCAGGGCCAAGAGACCCAGTACTTC. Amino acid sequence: CASSAQGQETQYF.

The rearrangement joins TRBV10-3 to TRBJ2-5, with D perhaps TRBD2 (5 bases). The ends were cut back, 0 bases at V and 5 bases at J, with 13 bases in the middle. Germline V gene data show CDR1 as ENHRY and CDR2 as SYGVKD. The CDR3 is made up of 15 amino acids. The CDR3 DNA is TGTGCCATCAGTGAGTCGGGAGTAATTGGGGAGACCCAGTACTTC. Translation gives CAISESGVIGETQYF.

The CDR3 reads CASSSPGLYYSGANVLTF. The CDR3 nucleotides are TGTGCCAGCAGCTCACCGGGACTTTACTACTCTGGGGCCAACGTCCTGACTTTC. V usage is TRBV7-3 and J usage is TRBJ2-6; weak D call: TRBD2 (6 bases). Germline V gene sequence: CDR1 SGHTA, CDR2 FQGTGA. Between the trimmed V and J ends, which lost 4 bases and 0 bases, there was a span of 16 bases. This CDR3 has 18 residues.

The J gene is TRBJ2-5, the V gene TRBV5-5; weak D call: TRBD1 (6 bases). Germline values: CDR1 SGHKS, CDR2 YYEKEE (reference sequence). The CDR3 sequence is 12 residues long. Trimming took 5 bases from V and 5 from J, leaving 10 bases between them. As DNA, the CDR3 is TGTGCCAGCAGGGGACAAACGGAGACCCAGTACTTC. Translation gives CASRGQTETQYF. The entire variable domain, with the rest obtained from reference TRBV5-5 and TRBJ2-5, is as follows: DAGVTQSPTHLIKTRGQQVTLRCSPISGHKSVSWYQQVLGQGPQFIFQYYEKEERGRGNFPDRFSARQFPNYSSELNVNALLLGDSALYLCASRGQTETQYFGPGTRLLVL.

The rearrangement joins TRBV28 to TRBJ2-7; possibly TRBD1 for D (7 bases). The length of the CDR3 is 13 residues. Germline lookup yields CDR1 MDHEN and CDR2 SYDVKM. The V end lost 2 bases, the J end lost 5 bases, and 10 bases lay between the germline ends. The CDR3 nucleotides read TGTGCCAGCAGTTTAGGAGGGGGCCACGAGCAGTACTTC. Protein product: CASSLGGGHEQYF.

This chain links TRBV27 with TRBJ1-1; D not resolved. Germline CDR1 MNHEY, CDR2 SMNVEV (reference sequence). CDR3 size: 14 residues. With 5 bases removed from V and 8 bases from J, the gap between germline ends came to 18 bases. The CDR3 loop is CASSPTQILREAFF. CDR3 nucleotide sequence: TGTGCCAGCAGTCCAACCCAGATCCTTAGGGAAGCTTTCTTT.

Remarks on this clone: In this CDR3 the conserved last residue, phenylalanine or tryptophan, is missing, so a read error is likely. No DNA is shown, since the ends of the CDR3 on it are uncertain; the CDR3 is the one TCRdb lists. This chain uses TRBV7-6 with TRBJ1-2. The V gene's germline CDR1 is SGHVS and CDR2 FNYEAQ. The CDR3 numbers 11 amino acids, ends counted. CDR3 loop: CASSFPFTKLV.

CDR3 sequence: CASSFSGTTNEKLFF. CDR3 sequence (DNA): TGTGCCAGCAGTTTTAGTGGCACAACTAATGAAAAACTGTTTTTT. The chain is built from TRBV28 and TRBJ1-4; D not resolved. In germline, CDR1 is MDHEN, CDR2 SYDVKM. Trimming took off 3 bases at V and 0 bases at J, with 8 bases between the two ends. The length of the CDR3 is 15 residues. The entire variable domain, with the rest obtained from reference TRBV28 and TRBJ1-4, is as follows: DVKVTQSSRYLVKRTGEKVFLECVQDMDHENMFWYRQDPGLGLRLIYFSYDVKMKEKGDIPEGYSVSREKKERFSLILESASTNQTSMYLCASSFSGTTNEKLFFGSGTQLSVL.

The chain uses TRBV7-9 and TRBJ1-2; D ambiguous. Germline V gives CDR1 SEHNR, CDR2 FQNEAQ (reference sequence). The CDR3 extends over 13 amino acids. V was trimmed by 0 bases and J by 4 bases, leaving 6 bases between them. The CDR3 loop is CASSLANFYGYTF. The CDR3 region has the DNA TGTGCCAGCAGCTTAGCAAATTTCTATGGCTACACCTTC.

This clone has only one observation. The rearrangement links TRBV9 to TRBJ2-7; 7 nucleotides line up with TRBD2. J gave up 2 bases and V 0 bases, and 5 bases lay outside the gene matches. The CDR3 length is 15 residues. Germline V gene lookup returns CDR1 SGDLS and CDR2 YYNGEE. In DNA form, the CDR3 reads TGTGCCAGCAGCGTAGGGGCGGGAGCCACCTACGAGCAGTACTTC. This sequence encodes CASSVGAGATYEQYF.

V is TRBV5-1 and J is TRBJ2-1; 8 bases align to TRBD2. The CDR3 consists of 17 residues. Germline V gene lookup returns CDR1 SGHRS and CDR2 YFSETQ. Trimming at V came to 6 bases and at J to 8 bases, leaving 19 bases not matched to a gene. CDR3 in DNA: TGCGCCAGCAACGGGGGGTATGGACTAGCAGAGGTGGATGAGCAGTTCTTC. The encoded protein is CASNGGYGLAEVDEQFF. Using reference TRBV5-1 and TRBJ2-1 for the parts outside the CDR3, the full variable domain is KAGVTQTPRYLIKTRGQQVTLSCSPISGHRSVSWYQQTPGQGLQFLFEYFSETQRNKGNFPGRFSGRQFSNSRSEMNVSTLELGDSALYLCASNGGYGLAEVDEQFFGPGTRLTVL.

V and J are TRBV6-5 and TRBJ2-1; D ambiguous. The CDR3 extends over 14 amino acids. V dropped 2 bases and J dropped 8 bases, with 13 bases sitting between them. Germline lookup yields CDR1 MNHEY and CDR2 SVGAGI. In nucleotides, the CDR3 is TGTGCCAGCAGTTACGGGCCTTCTTTCCATGAGCAGTTCTTC. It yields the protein CASSYGPSFHEQFF.

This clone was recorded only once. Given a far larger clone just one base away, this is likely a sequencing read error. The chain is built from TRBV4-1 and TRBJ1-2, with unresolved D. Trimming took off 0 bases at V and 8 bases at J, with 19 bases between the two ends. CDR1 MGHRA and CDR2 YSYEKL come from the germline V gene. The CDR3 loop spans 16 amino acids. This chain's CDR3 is CASSQDPSGSRAGYTF. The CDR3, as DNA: TGCGCCAGCAGCCAAGATCCCTCTGGCAGCCGGGCCGGCTACACCTTC.

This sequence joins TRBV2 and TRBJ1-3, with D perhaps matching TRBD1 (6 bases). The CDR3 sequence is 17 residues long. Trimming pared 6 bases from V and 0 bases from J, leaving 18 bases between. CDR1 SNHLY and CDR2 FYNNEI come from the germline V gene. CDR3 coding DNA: TGTGCCAGCAGCGACTATGGACAGCTTAGCTCTGGAAACACCATATATTTT. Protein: CASSDYGQLSSGNTIYF.

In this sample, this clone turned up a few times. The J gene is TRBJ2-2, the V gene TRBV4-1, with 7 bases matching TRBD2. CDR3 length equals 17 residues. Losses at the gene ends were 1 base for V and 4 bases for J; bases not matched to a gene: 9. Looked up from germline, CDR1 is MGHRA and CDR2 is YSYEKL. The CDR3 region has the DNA TGCGCCAGCAGCCAAGGGTTCTTACTAGCGACCACCGGGGAGCTGTTTTTT. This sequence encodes CASSQGFLLATTGELFF.

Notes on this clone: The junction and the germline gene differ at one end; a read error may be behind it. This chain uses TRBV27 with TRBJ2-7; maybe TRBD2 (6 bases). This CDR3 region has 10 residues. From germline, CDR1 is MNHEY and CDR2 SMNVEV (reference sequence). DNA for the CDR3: TGTGCCGCCCGGAGGGGACCCTCTCACTTC. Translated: CAARRGPSHF.

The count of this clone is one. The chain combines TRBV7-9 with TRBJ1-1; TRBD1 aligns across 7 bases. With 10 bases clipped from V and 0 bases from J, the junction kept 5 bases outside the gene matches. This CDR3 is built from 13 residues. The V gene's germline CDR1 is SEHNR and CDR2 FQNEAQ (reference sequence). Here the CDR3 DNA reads TGTGCCACATGGGACAGAATGAACACTGAAGCTTTCTTT. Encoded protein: CATWDRMNTEAFF.

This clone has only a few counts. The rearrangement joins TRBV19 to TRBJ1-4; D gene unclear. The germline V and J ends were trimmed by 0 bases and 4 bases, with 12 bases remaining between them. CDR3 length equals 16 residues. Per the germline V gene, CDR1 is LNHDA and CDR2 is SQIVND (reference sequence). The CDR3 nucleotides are TGTGCCAGTAGTATAGATGTAACCGACATTAATGAAAAACTGTTTTTT. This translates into CASSIDVTDINEKLFF.